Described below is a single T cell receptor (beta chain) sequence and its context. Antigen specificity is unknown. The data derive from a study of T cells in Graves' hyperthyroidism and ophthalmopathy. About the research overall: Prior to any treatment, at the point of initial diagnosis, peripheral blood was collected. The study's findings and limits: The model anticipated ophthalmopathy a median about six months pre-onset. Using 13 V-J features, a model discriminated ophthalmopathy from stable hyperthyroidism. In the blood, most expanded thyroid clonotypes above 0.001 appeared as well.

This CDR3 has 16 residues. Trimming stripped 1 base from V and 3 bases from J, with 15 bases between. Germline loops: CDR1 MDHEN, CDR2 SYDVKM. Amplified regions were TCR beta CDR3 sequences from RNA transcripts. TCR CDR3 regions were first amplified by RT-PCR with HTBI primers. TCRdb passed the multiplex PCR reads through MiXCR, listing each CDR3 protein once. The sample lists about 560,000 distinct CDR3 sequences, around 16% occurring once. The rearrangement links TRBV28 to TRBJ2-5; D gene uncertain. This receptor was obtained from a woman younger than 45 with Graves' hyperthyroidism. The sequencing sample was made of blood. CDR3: CASSLSLPTEKETQYF. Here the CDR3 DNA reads TGTGCCAGCAGTTTATCCTTGCCGACCGAGAAAGAGACCCAGTACTTC.